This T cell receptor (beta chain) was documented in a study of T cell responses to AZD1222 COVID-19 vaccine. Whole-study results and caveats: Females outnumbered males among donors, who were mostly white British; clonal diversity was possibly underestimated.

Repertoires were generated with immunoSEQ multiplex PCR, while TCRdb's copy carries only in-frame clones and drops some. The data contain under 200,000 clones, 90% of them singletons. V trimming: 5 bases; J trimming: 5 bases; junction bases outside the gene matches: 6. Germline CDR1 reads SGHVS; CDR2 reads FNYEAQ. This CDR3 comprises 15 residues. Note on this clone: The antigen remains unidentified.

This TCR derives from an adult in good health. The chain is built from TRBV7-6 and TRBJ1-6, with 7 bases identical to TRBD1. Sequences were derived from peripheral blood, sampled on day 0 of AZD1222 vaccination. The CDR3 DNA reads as TGTGCCAGCAGCGCCCGGGACAGTGATAATTCACCCCTCCACTTT. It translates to CASSARDSDNSPLHF.